This T cell receptor (beta chain) was captured in a study of cytomegalovirus exposure and HLA in healthy donors. Here immunoSEQ multiplex PCR was the method, and the copy in TCRdb shows in-frame clones only, minus some. The sample shows roughly 310,000 clones, 88% of them seen only once. This clonotype was obtained from a man aged 30 to 45 in good health and CMV-seronegative. Material for sequencing was PBMCs.

The CDR3 coding sequence is TGTGCCTGGAGTGTAGATCGGACTAGCGGGGGGTCCTGGGGGTGGTATACGCAGTATTTT. Protein sequence: CAWSVDRTSGGSWGWYTQYF. This chain links TRBV30 with TRBJ2-3, with 14 positions matching TRBD2. Germline V lookup: CDR1 GTSNPN, CDR2 SVGIG (reference sequence). V lost 0 bases to trimming and J lost 7 bases; unmatched junction nucleotides: 18. The CDR3 is made up of 20 amino acids.